The present entry profiles one TCR beta chain with its context. These data come from a study of CXCR3-negative and CXCR3-positive naive CD8 T cells. UMI labels and 5' RACE were used to prepare the TRB cDNA libraries. TCRdb reprocessed the 5' RACE reads; each CDR3 protein has one entry and no DNA is given. The table for this sample gives about 120,000 distinct CDR3 sequences. The CDR3 is 15 residues long. CDR1 and CDR2 (germline): MGHRA, YSYEKL. V is TRBV4-1 and J is TRBJ1-5; TCRdb's D gene call, TRBD1, goes unchecked for lack of DNA. The sample comprised naive CXCR3- CD8+ T cells from blood. Subset in this sample: CD45RO-CCR7+CD27+CD95- naive CD8+ T cells lacking CXCR3 (TNR3-). The TCR was taken from a human donor in good health. Some clones in this sample may be carry-over from other donors' samples. This CDR3 is CASSQDQGQGQPQHF.